Sequencing of this TCR beta chain was carried out in a study of T cells in placental villitis. Study observations and caveats: Infectious CMV placentae carried more CMV-specific clones (0.011) than villitis of unknown etiology (about 0.0009).

The libraries were made with immunoSEQ v4. Only in-frame clones appear in the TCRdb table, and some are missing; sequencing was by immunoSEQ multiplex PCR. The sample holds around 3,000 clones, under 80% seen once. Infectious villitis placentae numbered several, unmatched to other groups. Younger maternal age, smaller fetuses, and preterm delivery or intrauterine demise in two cases marked infectious villitis. Notes on this clone: Antigen unknown.

V was clipped by 2 bases and J by 3 bases, with 17 bases between them. CDR1 SNHLY and CDR2 FYNNEI come from the germline V gene. This CDR3 is 16 amino acids long. Sample: placental tissue containing maternal and fetal cells. V usage is TRBV2 and J usage is TRBJ2-7; no definite D call. The TCR originated in a human patient with infectious villitis; the placental T cells may come from both mother and fetus. The CDR3 DNA follows: TGTGCCAGCAGTGAATCTCAGGACGTGGGCATCTACGAGCAGTACTTC. Translation gives CASSESQDVGIYEQYF.